The 3 T cell receptor beta chains listed next were all sequenced from one sample in a study of blood T cell repertoires in COVID-19. Libraries were prepared by immunoSEQ multiplex PCR; TCRdb keeps only in-frame clonotypes and omits some of them. The sample contains 150,000 to 200,000 clones, approximately 86% of which appear only once. Material for sequencing was peripheral blood. These receptors came from a man in his sixties or seventies with acute or convalescent COVID-19.

To note about this clone: Within the sample, other DNA sequences also encode this same CDR3. The chain combines TRBV7-3 with TRBJ2-1; D is perhaps TRBD2 (7 bases). Trimming left V 3 bases short and J 3 bases short, with 9 bases between. The CDR3 sequence is 14 residues long. The V gene's germline CDR1 is SGHTA and CDR2 FQGTGA. In DNA form, the CDR3 reads TGTGCCAGCAGCTTGGGAGGGGGCTACAATGAGCAGTTCTTC. Amino acid sequence: CASSLGGGYNEQFF.

The V and J genes are TRBV6-1 and TRBJ2-3; D is ambiguous. The CDR3 sequence is 16 residues long. Trimming took 1 base from V and 4 from J, leaving 15 bases between them. The germline V gene encodes CDR1 MNHNS and CDR2 SASEGT. The CDR3: CASSEDPFRAADTQYF. As DNA, the CDR3 is TGTGCCAGCAGTGAAGATCCCTTTAGAGCCGCAGATACGCAGTATTTT.

This chain links TRBV19 with TRBJ1-6; TRBD1 matches at 8 bases. This CDR3 has 17 residues. V was clipped by 5 bases and J by 5 bases; unmatched bases: 11. CDR1 and CDR2 from the germline V gene are LNHDA and SQIVND (reference sequence). Here the CDR3 DNA reads TGTGCCAGTAGTCCCAGGGGAGGGACAGGAGATAATTCACCCCTCCACTTT. As protein: CASSPRGGTGDNSPLHF.